The 11 T cell receptor beta chains below all came from one sample that was sequenced in a study of T cell responses to AZD1222 COVID-19 vaccine. Generated by immunoSEQ multiplex PCR, the TCRdb table keeps only in-frame clones and is missing some. Found here are under 95,000 clones, around 90% of them singletons; the top ten hold roughly 2.3%. The material sequenced was peripheral blood, taken on day 0 of AZD1222 vaccination. The origin of the receptors is an adult in good health.

The V gene is TRBV7-9, the J gene TRBJ2-7; 8 bases match TRBD1. The CDR3 length is 17 residues. V shed 1 base and J 0 bases; nucleotides not matched to a gene: 8. CDR1 and CDR2 from the germline V gene are SEHNR and FQNEAQ (reference sequence). CDR3 protein: CASSLGGGQGGSYEQYF. In DNA, the CDR3 is TGTGCCAGCAGCTTAGGGGGAGGACAGGGAGGCTCCTACGAGCAGTACTTC.

The V call is TRBV4-3, the J call TRBJ1-5; no clear D. The CDR3 is made up of 16 amino acids. V lost 0 bases to trimming and J lost 7 bases, with 16 bases between them. Germline V CDR1 and CDR2: LGHNA, YSLEER. Written as DNA, the CDR3 is TGCGCCAGCAGCCAAGAAGTCGTCGAGGGTGGGCAGCCCCAGCATTTT. Translation gives CASSQEVVEGGQPQHF.

The J gene is TRBJ1-3, the V gene TRBV2; D ambiguous. Germline V lookup: CDR1 SNHLY, CDR2 FYNNEI. The V gene lost 1 base and the J gene lost 1 base, with 2 bases spanning the gap. This CDR3 is 13 amino acids long. As DNA, the CDR3 is TGTGCCAGCAGTGAAGAGTCTGGAAACACCATATATTTT. As protein: CASSEESGNTIYF.

This chain links TRBV7-3 with TRBJ2-2; D unclear. Germline V gene lookup returns CDR1 SGHTA and CDR2 FQGTGA. Trimming took off 4 bases at V and 3 bases at J, with 6 bases between the two ends. The CDR3 contains 13 residues. The CDR3 is CASSSDHTGELFF. In DNA, the CDR3 is TGTGCCAGCAGCTCGGACCACACCGGGGAGCTGTTTTTT. Complete variable domain (other parts from reference TRBV7-3 and TRBJ2-2): GAGVSQTPSNKVTEKGKYVELRCDPISGHTALYWYRQSLGQGPEFLIYFQGTGAADDSGLPNDRFFAVRPEGSVSTLKIQRTERGDSAVYLCASSSDHTGELFFGEGSRLTVL.

The chain combines TRBV6-5 with TRBJ1-2; possible D gene TRBD1, 5 bases. Germline V gene lookup returns CDR1 MNHEY and CDR2 SVGAGI. Trimming pared 2 bases from V and 7 bases from J, leaving 8 bases between. The CDR3 loop spans 12 amino acids. CDR3 region: CASSYGAGGYTF. The CDR3 DNA reads TGTGCCAGCAGTTACGGGGCTGGTGGCTACACCTTC.

The V and J genes are TRBV19 and TRBJ1-5; 9 positions agree with TRBD1. The CDR3 has 18 amino acids. J lost 0 bases, V lost 5 bases, and 11 bases had no gene match. The germline V gene encodes CDR1 LNHDA and CDR2 SQIVND (reference sequence). The CDR3 sequence: CASSLRDRASYSNQPQHF. As DNA, the CDR3 is TGTGCCAGTAGTCTCCGGGACAGGGCCTCCTATAGCAATCAGCCCCAGCATTTT.

The chain links TRBV9 to TRBJ2-2; TRBD1 or TRBD2 may be the D gene (6 bases each). The V end was cut by 4 bases, the J end by 5 bases, with 9 bases between. Germline V CDR1 and CDR2: SGDLS, YYNGEE. The CDR3 runs 13 residues. The CDR3 coding sequence is TGTGCCAGCAGCAAAGGGGGGACCGGGGAGCTGTTTTTT. It is translated as CASSKGGTGELFF.

This clone was counted between two and nine times. The rearrangement uses TRBV27 and TRBJ1-1; tentative D call: TRBD1 (6 bases). The CDR3 runs to 14 residues. The germline V and J ends were trimmed by 6 bases and 3 bases, with 14 bases remaining between them. The germline gives CDR1 MNHEY, CDR2 SMNVEV (reference sequence). CDR3 in DNA: TGTGCCAGCAGGTCTACAGGGTCGGACACTGAAGCTTTCTTT. It codes for CASRSTGSDTEAFF.

The chain is built from TRBV6-6 and TRBJ1-2; no definite D call. Trimming cost V 0 bases and J 3 bases, with 5 bases left between them. Germline V CDR1 and CDR2: MNHNY, SVGAGI (reference sequence). This CDR3 has 13 amino acids. The CDR3 reads CASSYSHDYGYTF. CDR3 coding DNA: TGTGCCAGCAGTTACTCGCACGACTATGGCTACACCTTC.

The V and J genes are TRBV27 and TRBJ1-2, with D unclear. This CDR3 is 15 amino acids long. Per germline, CDR1 MNHEY and CDR2 SMNVEV (reference sequence). The germline V and J ends were trimmed by 5 bases and 0 bases, with 13 bases remaining between them. CDR3 DNA sequence: TGTGCCAGCAGTCTTTCACGCTTCGCTAACTATGGCTACACCTTC. It specifies CASSLSRFANYGYTF.

V gene TRBV4-3 combines with J gene TRBJ1-4; tentative D call: TRBD1 (6 bases). Deletions cut 0 bases from V and 7 bases from J, with 18 bases between. Germline assignment: CDR1 LGHNA and CDR2 YSLEER. This CDR3 is built from 17 residues. The CDR3 DNA reads TGCGCCAGCAGCCAAGATTGGTCTGGTCAGGGGCGTGAAAAACTGTTTTTT. Its protein is CASSQDWSGQGREKLFF.